This T cell receptor beta chain was identified during a study of shared clonotypes between healthy human individuals. Participating donors were healthy, HIV-negative adults free of recent acute infections or vaccinations. CD4+ cells yielded CD45RA+ naive and CD45RA-negative memory subsets. Repertoires were generated with immunoSEQ multiplex PCR, while TCRdb's copy carries only in-frame clones and drops some. The sample includes about 1.1 million clones, about 72% seen only once; the top ten take roughly 0.9%. J gave up 5 bases and V 6 bases, and 4 bases lay outside the gene matches. Germline CDR1 MNHEY, CDR2 SMNVEV (reference sequence). The CDR3 covers 13 residues. General study points: Sequencing depth was expected to influence donor clonotype sharing.

A note on this clone: Its matching antigen is unknown.

The specimen was memory CD4+ T cells from PBMCs. Subset here: CD45RA-negative fraction. The source is a young man in good health. Some clones in this sample may be carry-over from other donors' samples. The chain employs TRBV27 and TRBJ2-5; 9 nucleotides line up with TRBD1. CDR3 bases: TGTGCCAGCAGCTACAGGGGGCAGGAGACCCAGTACTTC. It encodes CASSYRGQETQYF.